This TCR beta chain was recorded in a study of T cells in Graves' hyperthyroidism and ophthalmopathy. Worth noting for this clonotype: This clone may be a read error of a much larger clone one base away.

This CDR3 has 14 residues. Germline CDR1 and CDR2: DFQATT and SNEGSKA (reference sequence). Template material for amplifying TCR beta CDR3 regions consisted of RNA transcripts. HTBI primers were the set used in a first-round RT-PCR of the TCR CDR3. Via MiXCR, TCRdb re-called the multiplex PCR reads, giving one row per CDR3 protein. The sample consists of 450,000 to 650,000 distinct CDR3 sequences, approximately 14% of them appearing once. The sample was blood. This sequence originates from a woman between 18 and 29 years old with Graves' ophthalmopathy. This chain links TRBV20-1 with TRBJ2-1; weak D call: TRBD2 (6 bases). The DNA matches TRBJ2-7 better at its end, which makes the J call doubtful. CDR3 coding DNA: TGCAGTGCTAGAAGGTTAGCGGAGTACAATGAGCAGTACTTC. Its protein is CSARRLAEYNEQYF.